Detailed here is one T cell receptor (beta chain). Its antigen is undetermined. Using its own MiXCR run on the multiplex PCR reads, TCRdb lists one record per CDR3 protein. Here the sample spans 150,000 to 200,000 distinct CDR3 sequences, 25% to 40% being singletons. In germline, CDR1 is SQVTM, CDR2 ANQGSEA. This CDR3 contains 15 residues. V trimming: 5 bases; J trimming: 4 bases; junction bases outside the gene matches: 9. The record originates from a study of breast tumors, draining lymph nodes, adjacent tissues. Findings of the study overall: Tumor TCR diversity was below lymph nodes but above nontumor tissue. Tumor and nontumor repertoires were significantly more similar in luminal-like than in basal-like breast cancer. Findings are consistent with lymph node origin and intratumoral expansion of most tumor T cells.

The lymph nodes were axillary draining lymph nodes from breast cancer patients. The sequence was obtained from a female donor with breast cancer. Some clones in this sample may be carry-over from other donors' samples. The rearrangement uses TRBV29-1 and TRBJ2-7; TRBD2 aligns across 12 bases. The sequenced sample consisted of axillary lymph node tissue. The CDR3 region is CSVMVRLAGAYEQYF. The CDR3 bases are TGCAGCGTTATGGTAAGACTAGCGGGAGCATACGAGCAGTACTTC.